The entry that follows covers one T cell receptor (beta chain) sequence. Germline and junction disagree at one end, which may indicate a read error. The data originate from a study of blood T cell repertoires in COVID-19. Germline CDR1 SGDLS, CDR2 YYNGEE. The CDR3 is made up of 15 amino acids. In the source study's methods: How many nucleated cells were present was estimated from reference gene primer amplification. This table comes from immunoSEQ multiplex PCR, and its TCRdb copy is limited to in-frame clones, with some not included. That table gives V, J and clone size, and the DNA gave D and trimming. The sample holds approximately 400,000 clones, approximately 88% seen once.

The sequence derives from a woman between 50 and 59 years old with COVID-19, enrolled during active disease. The sequencing sample was made of peripheral blood. The chain couples TRBV9 to TRBJ1-3, with unresolved D. The CDR3: CAGSVIPDSGNTIYF. The CDR3 region has the DNA TGTGCCGGCAGCGTAATACCCGATAGTGGAAACACCATATATTTT.